The 26 T cell receptor beta chains below come from one sample, sequenced in a study of Graves' ophthalmopathy and Graves' hyperthyroidism. Transcripts of RNA were the source for amplifying TCR beta CDR3 regions. Following a first-round RT-PCR that used HTBI primers, a second-round multiplex PCR was carried out. One entry per CDR3 protein results from TCRdb running MiXCR on the multiplex PCR reads. The sample lists about 500,000 distinct CDR3 sequences, roughly 14% occurring once. Sequencing used blood. The receptors here all came from a woman younger than 45 with Graves' ophthalmopathy.

This clonotype appeared many times. The chain recombines TRBV28 with TRBJ2-7; 7 positions match TRBD1. Losses at the gene ends were 7 bases for V and 4 bases for J; bases not matched to a gene: 10. This CDR3 spans 14 amino acids. Germline V gives CDR1 MDHEN, CDR2 SYDVKM. CDR3 in amino acids: CASIGTATRYEQYF. DNA for the CDR3: TGTGCCAGCATAGGGACAGCGACCCGATACGAGCAGTACTTC.

This rearrangement joins TRBV28 to TRBJ1-6, with 9 bases identical to TRBD1. The CDR3 consists of 18 residues. Per germline, CDR1 MDHEN and CDR2 SYDVKM. V shed 6 bases and J 2 bases; nucleotides not matched to a gene: 11. DNA for the CDR3: TGTGCCAGCAGACCCTGGGACAGGGTAAACCCCTATAATTCACCCCTCCACTTT. Protein: CASRPWDRVNPYNSPLHF. Together with reference TRBV28 and TRBJ1-6, the CDR3 gives the full variable domain: DVKVTQSSRYLVKRTGEKVFLECVQDMDHENMFWYRQDPGLGLRLIYFSYDVKMKEKGDIPEGYSVSREKKERFSLILESASTNQTSMYLCASRPWDRVNPYNSPLHFGNGTRLTVT.

This clonotype was detected ten times or more. This chain connects TRBV6-5 to TRBJ1-5; D is uncertain. This CDR3 is 16 amino acids long. The V end was cut by 0 bases, the J end by 2 bases, with 11 bases between. Germline assignment: CDR1 MNHEY and CDR2 SVGAGI. The CDR3 region has the DNA TGTGCCAGCAGTTACTCGAGCGGGTTGGGCAATCAGCCCCAGCATTTT. It codes for CASSYSSGLGNQPQHF.

This clonotype was observed at least ten times. The chain links TRBV20-1 to TRBJ2-5, with D possibly being TRBD1 or TRBD2 (5 bases each). The CDR3 runs to 13 residues. The germline V gene encodes CDR1 DFQATT and CDR2 SNEGSKA (reference sequence). The CDR3 region has the DNA TGCAATCCCCTGGGACCCCTAGACGAGACCCAGTACTTC. Residues: CNPLGPLDETQYF.

The chain uses TRBV13 and TRBJ2-2, with TRBD2 identical over 10 bases. V trimming: 1 base; J trimming: 1 base; junction bases outside the gene matches: 3. The CDR3 runs to 17 residues. CDR1 PRHDT and CDR2 FYEKMQ come from the germline V gene (reference sequence). In DNA form, the CDR3 reads TGTGCCAGCAGCTTAGCCGCTAGCGGGGGGAACACCGGGGAGCTGTTTTTT. Protein product: CASSLAASGGNTGELFF.

Only one count was recorded for this clonotype. This chain joins TRBV6-1 and TRBJ1-6; TRBD1 agrees at 7 bases. The CDR3 contains 16 residues. Germline V gives CDR1 MNHNS, CDR2 SASEGT. V lost 6 bases to trimming and J lost 0 bases; unmatched junction nucleotides: 5. CDR3 bases: TGTGCCAGCAGCGTGACAGGGAGCTCCTATAATTCACCCCTCCACTTT. Its protein is CASSVTGSSYNSPLHF.

This clonotype was observed at least ten times. The genes are TRBV27 and TRBJ2-7, with unresolved D. This CDR3 is built from 13 residues. The germline gives CDR1 MNHEY, CDR2 SMNVEV (reference sequence). Trimming took off 0 bases at V and 3 bases at J, with 6 bases between the two ends. Here the CDR3 reads CASSLSMVYEQYF. CDR3 nucleotide sequence: TGTGCCAGCAGTTTATCGATGGTCTACGAGCAGTACTTC.

Details on this clonotype: Possible read error: a much larger clone is one base away. This chain links TRBV10-3 with TRBJ2-5; 8 bases line up with TRBD2. CDR1 and CDR2 from the germline V gene are ENHRY and SYGVKD. Trimming took 8 bases from V and 3 from J; bases not matched to a gene: 17. This CDR3 contains 17 residues. DNA of the CDR3: TGTGCCATCCGGAGGCGCCAACTAGCGGCTTCAAAAGAGACCCAGTACTTC. Its protein is CAIRRRQLAASKETQYF.

The table lists this clonotype with many counts. CDR3 DNA sequence: TGTGCCAGCAGCTCTGAAACTAGCGGGGGTTATCCGAACACCGGGGAGCTGTTTTTT. Translated: CASSSETSGGYPNTGELFF. The V gene is TRBV11-3, the J gene TRBJ2-2, with TRBD2 matching over 11 bases. This CDR3 is built from 19 residues. J was trimmed by 0 bases and V by 4 bases; bases with no gene match: 10. The V gene's germline CDR1 is SGHNT and CDR2 YENEEA.

This clonotype was seen repeatedly, ten times or more. This sequence joins TRBV6-2 or TRBV6-3 and TRBJ2-6, with D tentatively TRBD1 (6 bases). V gave up 6 bases and J gave up 2 bases, with 11 bases separating them. The CDR3 is 15 amino acids. Germline lookup yields CDR1 MNHEY and CDR2 SVGEGT. The DNA for the CDR3 is TGTGCCAGCAGCCGCAGGGGCACTGGGGCCAACGTCCTGACTTTC. It codes for CASSRRGTGANVLTF.

This clonotype was recorded at least ten times. This chain uses TRBV5-1 with TRBJ2-3; TRBD2 matches 8 bases. Germline V lookup: CDR1 SGHRS, CDR2 YFSETQ. The V and J ends lost 2 bases and 2 bases, in that order; junction bases with no gene match: 4. CDR3 length: 15 residues. The CDR3 coding sequence is TGCGCCAGCAGCTTTGGGACTAGGGCCACAGATACGCAGTATTTT. Translating gives CASSFGTRATDTQYF. The full variable domain, rest sourced from reference TRBV5-1 and TRBJ2-3, is KAGVTQTPRYLIKTRGQQVTLSCSPISGHRSVSWYQQTPGQGLQFLFEYFSETQRNKGNFPGRFSGRQFSNSRSEMNVSTLELGDSALYLCASSFGTRATDTQYFGPGTRLTVL.

This clonotype was seen ten or more times. The chain links TRBV28 to TRBJ1-1; D call uncertain. The CDR3 spans 13 residues. CDR1 is MDHEN and CDR2 is SYDVKM in the germline V gene. V dropped 5 bases and J dropped 7 bases, with 14 bases sitting between them. The CDR3: CASSPDRLGEAFF. Written as DNA, the CDR3 is TGTGCCAGCAGTCCCGACCGACTAGGTGAAGCTTTCTTT.

The chain has TRBV28 and TRBJ1-5; 7 bases align to TRBD1. The V gene's germline CDR1 is MDHEN and CDR2 SYDVKM. V shed 6 bases, J shed 4 bases, and the junction held 9 bases outside the gene matches. The CDR3 runs 15 residues. CDR3 protein: CASSPGTDLNQPQHF. CDR3 in DNA: TGTGCCAGCAGCCCAGGGACAGACCTAAATCAGCCCCAGCATTTT.

A word on this clonotype: This sequence may be a read error, since a much larger clone differs from it by one base. The chain uses TRBV6-2 or TRBV6-3 and TRBJ1-6; D remains unclear. This CDR3 comprises 15 residues. Per germline, CDR1 MNHEY and CDR2 SVGEGT. CDR3 sequence: CASSYYRRSLSHLHF. For the CDR3, the DNA is TGTGCCAGCAGTTACTATCGTAGAAGCCTTTCACACCTCCACTTT.

This clonotype was observed many times. This chain connects TRBV15 to TRBJ2-5; D call uncertain. In germline, CDR1 is LNHNV, CDR2 YYDKDF (reference sequence). Trimming shortened V by 0 bases and J by 3 bases, and 8 bases separated the two germline ends. The CDR3 is made up of 14 amino acids. The CDR3 here is CATSREGWKETQYF. The CDR3 nucleotides read TGTGCCACCAGCAGAGAGGGATGGAAAGAGACCCAGTACTTC.

This clonotype has a count of ten or more. The rearrangement joins TRBV11-1 to TRBJ2-5; 9 nucleotides agree with TRBD2. V lost 1 base and J lost 2; bases outside the gene matches: 11. This CDR3 comprises 18 residues. Per the germline V gene, CDR1 is SGHAT and CDR2 is FQDESV (reference sequence). The CDR3 loop is CASSLGWASGEWQETQYF. The CDR3 coding sequence is TGTGCCAGCAGCTTAGGCTGGGCTAGCGGGGAATGGCAAGAGACCCAGTACTTC.

This clonotype has at least ten counts. The rearrangement uses TRBV6-2 or TRBV6-3 and TRBJ2-7; D is possibly TRBD1 (5 bases). The CDR3 covers 11 residues. V lost 7 bases and J lost 6, with 10 bases in between. Germline values: CDR1 MNHEY, CDR2 SVGEGT. As DNA, the CDR3 is TGTGCCAGCAAGTGGGGCGGCGAGCAGTACTTC. It translates to CASKWGGEQYF.

This clonotype was detected ten times or more. This chain links TRBV7-3 with TRBJ2-7, with 10 bases aligning to TRBD2. CDR3 size: 17 residues. Per the germline V gene, CDR1 is SGHTA and CDR2 is FQGTGA. V gave up 3 bases and J gave up 2 bases; unmatched junction bases: 10. Written as DNA, the CDR3 is TGTGCCAGCAGCTTCGTACTAGCGGGATGGGATCCCTACGAGCAGTACTTC. Encoded protein: CASSFVLAGWDPYEQYF.

In the case of this clonotype: This CDR3 fails to terminate in the conserved phenylalanine or tryptophan, so it likely reflects a read error. The V gene is TRBV11-2, the J gene TRBJ1-1, with D unresolved. With 0 bases removed from V and 1 base from J, the gap between germline ends came to 6 bases. Germline V CDR1 and CDR2: SGHAT, FQNNGV. The CDR3 runs to 14 residues. The CDR3 DNA reads as TGTGCCAGCAGCTTAGAACGACGGAACACTGAAGCTTTCTAT. It is translated as CASSLERRNTEAFY.

This clonotype was detected many times. The chain uses TRBV20-1 and TRBJ1-2; TRBD1 might be the D (6 bases). Germline V CDR1 and CDR2: DFQATT, SNEGSKA (reference sequence). The CDR3 spans 15 residues. V shed 6 bases and J shed 8 bases, with 25 bases lying between them. This CDR3 is CSARETQQGLQGYTF. DNA of the CDR3: TGCAGTGCCCGCGAAACCCAACAGGGATTACAGGGCTACACCTTC.

This clonotype was detected many times. This chain joins TRBV7-9 and TRBJ1-5, with D perhaps matching TRBD1 (6 bases). This CDR3 contains 18 residues. Trimming took off 5 bases at V and 0 bases at J, with 20 bases between the two ends. In germline, CDR1 is SEHNR, CDR2 FQNEAQ (reference sequence). The CDR3: CASSRVSLDRNSNQPQHF. In DNA form, the CDR3 reads TGTGCCAGCAGCCGCGTGTCCCTGGACAGAAATAGCAATCAGCCCCAGCATTTT.

This clonotype was counted many times. The chain has TRBV11-1 and TRBJ1-3, with D maybe TRBD1 (5 bases). V dropped 5 bases and J dropped 2 bases, with 16 bases sitting between them. This CDR3 contains 16 residues. Looked up from germline, CDR1 is SGHAT and CDR2 is FQDESV (reference sequence). CDR3 nucleotide sequence: TGTGCCAGCAGCCAGGACGGCAGGGTGGCTGGAAACACCATATATTTT. It translates to CASSQDGRVAGNTIYF.

The V call is TRBV3-1, the J call TRBJ2-2, with no clear D. Trimming left V 6 bases short and J 2 bases short, with 10 bases between. The CDR3 spans 14 residues. In germline, CDR1 is LGHDT, CDR2 YNNKEL (reference sequence). CDR3 residues: CASRYLDNTGELFF. The CDR3 bases are TGTGCCAGCAGATATCTAGACAACACCGGGGAGCTGTTTTTT.

A few counts support this clonotype. The V and J genes are TRBV14 and TRBJ2-7; D could derive from TRBD1 or TRBD2 (5 bases each). Trimming pared 1 base from V and 6 bases from J, leaving 13 bases between. Germline CDR1 is SGHDN and CDR2 is FVKESK. The CDR3 has 14 residues. The CDR3 sequence is CASSQVGPELEQYF. The CDR3 DNA reads TGTGCCAGCAGCCAAGTGGGACCAGAGCTCGAGCAGTACTTC.

The rearrangement links TRBV3-1 to TRBJ1-2, with TRBD1 matching 9 bases. The CDR3 totals 18 residues. CDR1 is LGHDT and CDR2 is YNNKEL in the germline V gene (reference sequence). V was pared by 4 bases and J by 2 bases, with 14 bases of the junction left unmatched. CDR3 sequence: CASSLIRRMGTGNYGYTF. CDR3 DNA: TGTGCCAGCAGCCTAATAAGAAGAATGGGGACAGGGAACTATGGCTACACCTTC.

The DNA of the CDR3 is TGCAGTGCCCATAAGGGCGGACAAGAGACCCAGTACTTC. Protein product: CSAHKGGQETQYF. V gene TRBV20-1 combines with J gene TRBJ2-5; unclear D gene. V was clipped by 6 bases and J by 2 bases, with 13 bases between them. The CDR3 covers 13 residues. Germline-derived CDR1 and CDR2 are DFQATT and SNEGSKA (reference sequence).